The source of this T cell receptor beta chain is a study of T cells after yellow fever vaccination. Overall study context: Fractions containing few cells were prepared with SMART-Seq v4 Ultra Low Input. Study conclusions and caveats: Post-booster repertoires contained most primary-vaccination clones again (around 97% CD4, approximately 88% CD8). Abundant bulk-derived clonotypes could contaminate FACS-sorted repertoires.

This clonotype was seen only a few times. The antigen remains undetermined. MiXCR was run by TCRdb on the 5' RACE reads, yielding one entry per CDR3 protein. This table holds 200,000 to 250,000 distinct CDR3 sequences, 6.9% found once. CDR1 and CDR2 (germline): SQVTM, ANQGSEA. The CDR3 is made up of 15 amino acids. V shed 6 bases and J shed 0 bases, with 17 bases lying between them. The rearrangement links TRBV29-1 to TRBJ1-2; D might be TRBD1 (6 bases). The sequence was obtained from a man younger than 45 who received the YFV17D yellow fever vaccine. The material sequenced was CD4+ T cells sorted from PBMCs, taken 15 days after the yellow fever booster vaccination. For the CDR3, the DNA is TGCAGCGTACCTATCCTTGGACAGACTAACTATGGCTACACCTTC. Protein: CSVPILGQTNYGYTF.